This TCR beta chain emerged from a study of breast tumors, draining lymph nodes, adjacent tissues. Overall study findings and caveats: Luminal-like breast cancer showed significantly higher tumor–nontumor repertoire similarity than basal-like. Tumor repertoires ranked between lymph nodes and nontumor tissue in diversity, with V and J gene preferences. The data were judged consistent with most tumor T cells coming from lymph node and expanding in tumor. The lymph node origin of tumor T cells was framed as consistent with a hypothesis, not demonstrated.

Turning to this clonotype: Its antigen is unknown. At one end the junction does not follow the germline gene, possibly because of a read error.

The lymph nodes were axillary draining lymph nodes from breast cancer patients. This CDR3 is built from 13 residues. Per the germline V gene, CDR1 is GTSNPN and CDR2 is SVGIG (reference sequence). From the multiplex PCR reads, TCRdb called clonotypes with MiXCR, one entry per CDR3 protein. The repertoire holds about 180,000 distinct CDR3 sequences, 33% seen once, with 3.8% in the top ten. The TCR originated in a female donor with breast cancer. Some clones in this sample may be carry-over from other donors' samples. Sequencing was performed on axillary lymph node tissue. The chain uses TRBV30 and TRBJ2-7; 7 positions match TRBD1. CDR3 coding DNA: TGTGCCTGGACTCGGGACAGCTCCTACGGGCAGTATTTC. Its translation: CAWTRDSSYGQYF.